These T cell receptor beta chains were read from a single sample in a study of tumour-infiltrating T cells in Burkitt lymphoma. TCRdb's table, derived via immunoSEQ multiplex PCR, lists solely in-frame clones and lacks some. Among 46,000 or so clones listed, around a third were seen once. Sample: tumor tissue. These receptors were taken from a human donor with Burkitt lymphoma. The CDR3 runs from the conserved cysteine through the conserved F or W. A D gene is named only where the DNA matches it firmly. A clone size is listed for some rows: how often the clone was seen (once, few, many), or a class if it is expanded.

V,D,J,size,CDR3,DNA
TRBV4-3,-,TRBJ2-1,few,CASSRNPVTGAYHEQFF,TGCGCCAGCAGCCGTAATCCTGTCACCGGGGCCTACCATGAGCAGTTCTTC
TRBV7-2,-,TRBJ1-1,-,CASSLRGGIVNTEAFF,TGTGCCAGCAGCTTAAGGGGGGGGATAGTTAACACTGAAGCTTTCTTT
TRBV5-1,-,TRBJ2-2,-,CASRIEGFGELFF,TGCGCCAGCAGGATCGAGGGATTCGGGGAGCTGTTTTTT
TRBV29-1,-,TRBJ2-2,-,CSVEDRGGELFF,TGCAGCGTTGAAGACAGGGGCGGGGAGCTGTTTTTT
TRBV6-6,-,TRBJ1-6,-,CASSSGGLFYNSPLHF,TGTGCCAGCAGTTCGGGGGGATTATTCTATAATTCACCCCTCCACTTT
TRBV4-2,-,TRBJ1-3,-,CASSQEGGSGNTIYF,TGTGCCAGCAGCCAAGAAGGGGGGAGTGGAAACACCATATATTTT
TRBV27,-,TRBJ1-6,few,CASSLTPLRVLHF,TGTGCCAGCAGTTTAACCCCCTTACGAGTCCTCCACTTT
TRBV15,TRBD2,TRBJ2-7,once,CATSRGLAGDPLYEQYF,TGTGCCACCAGCAGAGGACTAGCGGGGGACCCTCTCTACGAGCAGTACTTC
TRBV19,-,TRBJ2-3,few,CASSIGGPGLADTQYF,TGTGCCAGTAGTATAGGAGGGCCAGGGCTTGCAGATACGCAGTATTTT
TRBV6-1,TRBD2,TRBJ2-1,-,CASIPRGGYNEQFF,TGTGCCAGCATCCCACGGGGGGGGTACAATGAGCAGTTCTTC
TRBV27,-,TRBJ1-5,-,CASTTGRNQPQHF,TGTGCCAGCACCACAGGGCGCAATCAGCCCCAGCATTTT
TRBV5-6,-,TRBJ2-3,-,CASSSGPSTDTQYF,TGTGCCAGCAGCTCCGGGCCCTCCACAGATACGCAGTATTTT
TRBV6-1,-,TRBJ1-4,-,CASSDGFPLPNEKLFF,TGTGCCAGCAGTGATGGCTTCCCACTGCCTAATGAAAAACTGTTTTTT
TRBV5-1,TRBD1,TRBJ1-3,few,CASSRGTGSIGNTIYF,TGCGCCAGCAGCCGGGGGACAGGGTCGATTGGCAACACCATATATTTT
TRBV29-1,-,TRBJ1-1,few,CSVGHANTEAFF,TGCAGCGTGGGACACGCGAACACTGAAGCTTTCTTT
TRBV6-5,-,TRBJ2-1,-,CASSHRVNEQFF,TGTGCCAGCAGCCACAGGGTTAATGAGCAGTTCTTC
TRBV2,TRBD1,TRBJ2-2,-,CASRGTGNTGELFF,TGTGCCAGCAGGGGGACAGGGAACACCGGGGAGCTGTTTTTT
TRBV5-8,TRBD1,TRBJ1-2,few,CASSYRGRDGYTF,TGTGCCAGCAGTTACAGGGGACGCGATGGCTACACCTTC
TRBV4-3,-,TRBJ2-6,-,CASSQGALRGSGANVLTF,TGCGCCAGCAGCCAAGGGGCTTTGAGGGGCTCTGGGGCCAACGTCCTGACTTTC
TRBV27,-,TRBJ2-3,-,CASRRQTDTQYF,TGTGCCAGCAGACGACAGACAGATACGCAGTATTTT
TRBV11-2,TRBD1,TRBJ1-2,few,CASSRDRETYGYTF,TGTGCCAGCAGTCGGGACAGGGAGACCTATGGCTACACCTTC
TRBV29-1,TRBD2,TRBJ2-7,-,CSVKGLANYEQYF,TGCAGCGTGAAGGGACTAGCGAACTACGAGCAGTACTTC
TRBV5-4,TRBD2,TRBJ2-5,-,CASSPRASGGLGETQYF,TGTGCCAGCAGCCCTAGGGCTAGCGGGGGCCTTGGAGAGACCCAGTACTTC
TRBV9,TRBD2,TRBJ2-3,few,CASSAGTRFPDTQYF,TGTGCCAGCAGCGCTGGGACTAGATTCCCAGATACGCAGTATTTT
TRBV19,TRBD1,TRBJ1-5,-,CASSLDRGNQPQHF,TGTGCCAGTAGTCTGGACAGGGGGAATCAGCCCCAGCATTTT
TRBV19,-,TRBJ1-2,-,CASSELGYGYTF,TGTGCCAGTAGTGAATTGGGCTATGGCTACACCTTC
TRBV7-6,TRBD2,TRBJ2-3,-,CASSFRHRTSGAITDTQYF,TGTGCCAGCAGCTTTCGACATCGGACTAGCGGAGCTATCACAGATACGCAGTATTTT
TRBV30,-,TRBJ2-7,few,CAWSLRASWGYEQYF,TGTGCCTGGAGTCTTAGGGCGTCGTGGGGCTACGAGCAGTACTTC
TRBV5-1,-,TRBJ2-3,-,CASSFGGRSTDTQYF,TGCGCCAGCAGCTTTGGGGGCAGGAGCACAGATACGCAGTATTTT
TRBV10-3,-,TRBJ1-1,few,CAISESKVSTEAFF,TGTGCCATCAGTGAGTCGAAGGTTAGCACTGAAGCTTTCTTT
TRBV5-6,-,TRBJ1-1,few,CASSLGLGSNTEAFF,TGTGCCAGCAGCTTGGGTCTGGGCTCGAACACTGAAGCTTTCTTT
TRBV30,-,TRBJ1-6,-,CAWSTQGNSPLHF,TGTGCCTGGAGTACGCAGGGGAATTCACCCCTCCACTTT
TRBV12-5,TRBD1,TRBJ2-7,-,CASGFGTGVGHEQYF,TGTGCTAGTGGTTTTGGGACAGGGGTAGGACACGAGCAGTACTTC
TRBV27,TRBD1,TRBJ1-2,few,CASSDLDRAVTF,TGTGCCAGCAGTGACTTGGACAGGGCAGTCACCTTC
TRBV2,-,TRBJ1-2,-,CASSGPGINYGYTF,TGTGCCAGCAGTGGACCAGGAATAAACTATGGCTACACCTTC
TRBV5-4,-,TRBJ2-1,-,CASSPGGTNYLLGQFF,TGTGCCAGCAGCCCTGGTGGGACGAACTACCTACTCGGGCAGTTCTTC
TRBV29-1,-,TRBJ1-5,-,CSVATGIDNQPQHF,TGCAGCGTTGCTACAGGGATTGACAATCAGCCCCAGCATTTT
TRBV2,-,TRBJ2-3,-,CASKRAEGTDTQYF,TGTGCCAGCAAGCGGGCCGAGGGCACAGATACGCAGTATTTT
TRBV6-1,-,TRBJ1-5,-,CASGSRMSNQPQHF,TGTGCCAGCGGAAGCCGGATGAGCAATCAGCCCCAGCATTTT
TRBV19,-,TRBJ1-5,few,CASSIDYDSAGPQHF,TGTGCCAGTAGTATAGATTATGACAGCGCGGGCCCCCAGCATTTT
TRBV18,-,TRBJ2-4,few,CASSPDGLNIQYF,TGTGCCAGCTCACCGGACGGCCTAAACATTCAGTACTTC